This TCR beta chain was recorded in a study of blood T cells in healthy people across ages. Study-level background: Template switching recovered approximately one barcoded beta molecule for every two T cells.

There are a few counts of this clonotype. Its antigen is currently unknown. Trimming took off 4 bases at V and 0 bases at J, with 16 bases between the two ends. The CDR3 has 17 residues. The germline CDR1 and CDR2 sequences are SGHRS and YFSETQ. PCR was performed a second time for about 6 to 12 cycles using a sample-barcoded 5' primer and a J-beta primer mix. MiXCR, run by TCRdb on the 5' RACE reads, gives a single entry per CDR3 protein. This sample has roughly 500,000 distinct CDR3 sequences, with 25% to 30% found just once. Study-wide results and limits: Researchers report that TCR beta diversity correlated strongly with naive T cell percentage.

Healthy Caucasian individuals from Russia aged 6 to 90 served as donors. The clonotype originates from a woman in her sixties or seventies in good health. The sample taken for sequencing was blood. The rearrangement joins TRBV5-1 to TRBJ1-4; weak D call: TRBD1 (6 bases). CDR3 bases: TGCGCCAGCAGCCGCGCAGGAGGGGGGACAACTAATGAAAAACTGTTTTTT. Amino acids: CASSRAGGGTTNEKLFF.